The 25 T cell receptor beta chains below all came from one sample that was sequenced in a study of beta chain features in type 1 diabetes listed by TCRdb under 2018. The library was made by the immunoSEQ multiplex PCR assay. All of the isolated RNA was reverse transcribed with the High Capacity cDNA Reverse Transcription Kit, so expressed TCRB transcripts were sequenced. This is the immuneACCESS table as TCRdb keeps it, with only in-frame sequences that have V and J called. A part of the clones is gone; compared with another copy, unresolved V genes explain less than half, and the rest is unexplained. Counted in this sample were a few hundred thousand clones; about 26% of them appeared once. The ten largest clones take up under 4.5% of the sample. The sample was central memory CD4+ T cells from blood. These receptors were obtained from a man aged 25 to 40 in good health.

This clone appeared a few times. The chain joins TRBV29-1 to TRBJ2-5; D uncertain. Trimming shortened V by 4 bases and J by 1 base, and 10 bases separated the two germline ends. There are 13 residues in the CDR3. Looked up from germline, CDR1 is SQVTM and CDR2 is ANQGSEA. The CDR3 reads CSVGSETQETQYF. CDR3 in DNA: TGCAGCGTTGGGTCAGAGACCCAAGAGACCCAGTACTTC.

V usage is TRBV7-2 and J usage is TRBJ2-5; 13 bases align to TRBD2. CDR1 is SGHTA and CDR2 is FQGNSA in the germline V gene. The CDR3 is made up of 17 amino acids. Trimming at V came to 10 bases and at J to 3 bases, leaving 14 bases not matched to a gene. CDR3 amino acids: CATSRTSGSIGKETQYF. For the CDR3, the DNA is TGTGCCACCTCCCGGACTAGCGGGAGTATTGGTAAAGAGACCCAGTACTTC.

The gene calls are TRBV7-2 and TRBJ2-3; D is unclear. V dropped 5 bases and J dropped 2 bases, with 11 bases sitting between them. Germline V lookup: CDR1 SGHTA, CDR2 FQGNSA. The CDR3 length is 14 residues. The DNA for the CDR3 is TGTGCCAGCAGCCTAAGAGCACTCACAGATACGCAGTATTTT. This gives the protein CASSLRALTDTQYF.

The chain has TRBV7-2 and TRBJ2-1, with unresolved D. CDR1 and CDR2 (germline): SGHTA, FQGNSA. V lost 1 base and J lost 2, with 9 bases in between. CDR3 length: 15 residues. The CDR3 DNA reads as TGTGCCAGCAGCTTAGTGGCAGGCACCTACAATGAGCAGTTCTTC. It codes for CASSLVAGTYNEQFF.

The sample holds a few counts of this clone. The rearrangement links TRBV5-1 to TRBJ2-5, with D maybe TRBD1 (5 bases). Trimming pared 0 bases from V and 3 bases from J, leaving 12 bases between. Looked up from germline, CDR1 is SGHRS and CDR2 is YFSETQ. This CDR3 has 15 residues. CDR3 residues: CASSLDSGLEETQYF. CDR3 nucleotides: TGCGCCAGCAGCTTGGATTCAGGGTTAGAAGAGACCCAGTACTTC.

The rearrangement uses TRBV2 and TRBJ2-7; TRBD1 aligns across 9 bases. This CDR3 has 14 residues. The germline gives CDR1 SNHLY, CDR2 FYNNEI. V lost 4 bases and J lost 5; bases outside the gene matches: 6. The CDR3 DNA reads as TGTGCCAGCAGTGTTTTCAGACAGGGGGACGAGCAGTACTTC. Its translation: CASSVFRQGDEQYF.

This clone was observed a few times. The CDR3 DNA is TGCAGCGTCGACTCGACAGGGAACACTGAAGCTTTCTTT. Protein sequence: CSVDSTGNTEAFF. The chain has TRBV29-1 and TRBJ1-1; maybe TRBD1 (6 bases). Germline values: CDR1 SQVTM, CDR2 ANQGSEA. Trimming took 6 bases from V and 1 from J, leaving 12 bases between them. The CDR3 is made up of 13 amino acids.

This clone was counted a few times. V and J are TRBV7-2 and TRBJ1-2; the D gene is possibly TRBD1 (5 bases). Germline assignment: CDR1 SGHTA and CDR2 FQGNSA. Trimming left V 8 bases short and J 7 bases short, with 20 bases between. This CDR3 spans 14 amino acids. The CDR3 loop is CASGYQGGSVGYTF. For the CDR3, the DNA is TGTGCCAGCGGGTATCAGGGTGGATCTGTTGGCTACACCTTC.

This clone was detected once. The chain combines TRBV6-1 with TRBJ2-5, with TRBD1 matching over 8 bases. The junction had 7 bases not matched to a gene; V was cut back by 6 bases and J by 7 bases. This CDR3 is built from 13 residues. Germline CDR1 MNHNS, CDR2 SASEGT. The CDR3 sequence is CASSEGQVGTQYF. The CDR3 DNA reads TGTGCCAGCAGCGAGGGACAGGTGGGGACCCAGTACTTC.

This clone has just a few counts. The chain is built from TRBV5-4 and TRBJ2-5; no firm D call. V shed 4 bases and J shed 1 base, with 8 bases lying between them. Germline V gene lookup returns CDR1 SGHNT and CDR2 YYREEE (reference sequence). The CDR3 extends over 13 amino acids. The CDR3 sequence is CASSRTSQETQYF. CDR3 DNA sequence: TGTGCCAGCAGCCGGACGAGCCAAGAGACCCAGTACTTC.

This clone has a handful of counts. This chain joins TRBV14 and TRBJ2-3; D possibly corresponds to TRBD1 (6 bases). This CDR3 spans 14 amino acids. Between the trimmed V and J ends, which lost 8 bases and 1 base, there was a span of 13 bases. CDR1 is SGHDN, CDR2 FVKESK, per germline. Here the CDR3 reads CASSNRERTDTQYF. The CDR3 region has the DNA TGTGCCAGCTCCAACAGGGAACGCACAGATACGCAGTATTTT. Filled out from reference TRBV14 and TRBJ2-3, the complete variable domain reads EAGVTQFPSHSVIEKGQTVTLRCDPISGHDNLYWYRRVMGKEIKFLLHFVKESKQDESGMPNNRFLAERTGGTYSTLKVQPAELEDSGVYFCASSNRERTDTQYFGPGTRLTVL.

V is TRBV9 and J is TRBJ1-3; D is uncertain. The ends were cut back, 4 bases at V and 0 bases at J, with 11 bases in the middle. Germline assignment: CDR1 SGDLS and CDR2 YYNGEE. CDR3 size: 15 residues. The CDR3 region is CASSPRWSSGNTIYF. The CDR3 bases are TGTGCCAGCAGCCCGCGGTGGAGCTCTGGAAACACCATATATTTT.

The CDR3 nucleotides are TGCGCCAGCAGCTTGGGACTAGCGGGGGGTCTGGAGGATACGCAGTATTTT. As protein: CASSLGLAGGLEDTQYF. The J gene is TRBJ2-3, the V gene TRBV5-1; TRBD2 aligns across 13 bases. Germline V gene sequence: CDR1 SGHRS, CDR2 YFSETQ. The CDR3 loop spans 17 amino acids. V was clipped by 0 bases and J by 6 bases; unmatched bases: 7.

The J gene is TRBJ2-7, the V gene TRBV11-2; TRBD1 might be the D (5 bases). The V end lost 2 bases, the J end lost 2 bases, and 10 bases lay between the germline ends. Germline loops: CDR1 SGHAT, CDR2 FQNNGV. This CDR3 has 14 amino acids. The CDR3 sequence: CASSLSDIPYEQYF. CDR3 DNA: TGTGCCAGCAGCTTATCGGACATTCCCTACGAGCAGTACTTC. The entire variable domain, with the rest obtained from reference TRBV11-2 and TRBJ2-7, is as follows: EAGVAQSPRYKIIEKRQSVAFWCNPISGHATLYWYQQILGQGPKLLIQFQNNGVVDDSQLPKDRFSAERLKGVDSTLKIQPAKLEDSAVYLCASSLSDIPYEQYFGPGTRLTVT.

This clone has only a few counts. Written as DNA, the CDR3 is TGTGCCAGCAGCCAGGGACAGGGAAGGGTTGAGCAGTTCTTC. Its translation: CASSQGQGRVEQFF. The chain is built from TRBV7-9 and TRBJ2-1; 9 nucleotides line up with TRBD1. CDR1 is SEHNR and CDR2 is FQNEAQ in the germline V gene (reference sequence). There are 14 residues in the CDR3. V lost 5 bases, J lost 9 bases, and 8 bases stayed unmatched.

This clone was counted a few times. Other DNA variants within this sample encode the same CDR3. The chain is built from TRBV28 and TRBJ2-7, with D uncertain. This CDR3 has 11 amino acids. Per the germline V gene, CDR1 is MDHEN and CDR2 is SYDVKM. Trimming took 2 bases from V and 4 from J, leaving 3 bases between them. The chain's CDR3 is CASSLGYEQYF. CDR3 sequence (DNA): TGTGCCAGCAGTTTAGGGTACGAGCAGTACTTC.

This clone was counted only a few times. The chain links TRBV15 to TRBJ2-7; 9 bases are shared with TRBD2. The CDR3 runs 17 residues. The V segment lost 0 bases and the J segment 0 bases; nucleotides outside the gene matches: 6. Germline loops: CDR1 LNHNV, CDR2 YYDKDF (reference sequence). The CDR3 reads CATSRESSGASSYEQYF. The CDR3 region has the DNA TGTGCCACCAGCAGAGAATCTAGCGGGGCCAGCTCCTACGAGCAGTACTTC.

The rearrangement links TRBV30 to TRBJ1-1, with TRBD1 matching over 7 bases. With 5 bases clipped from V and 3 bases from J, the junction kept 6 bases outside the gene matches. From germline, CDR1 is GTSNPN and CDR2 SVGIG (reference sequence). This CDR3 is 13 amino acids long. The CDR3 here is CAWDRVGDTEAFF. Written as DNA, the CDR3 is TGTGCCTGGGACAGGGTAGGGGACACTGAAGCTTTCTTT. Full variable domain (rest looked up from reference TRBV30 and TRBJ1-1): SQTIHQWPATLVQPVGSPLSLECTVEGTSNPNLYWYRQAAGRGLQLLFYSVGIGQISSEVPQNLSASRPQDRQFILSSKKLLLSDSGFYLCAWDRVGDTEAFFGQGTRLTVV.

The gene calls are TRBV30 and TRBJ2-3; the D call may be TRBD1 or TRBD2 (6 bases each). In germline, CDR1 is GTSNPN, CDR2 SVGIG (reference sequence). Trimming took off 0 bases at V and 6 bases at J, with 13 bases between the two ends. The CDR3 sequence is 14 residues long. CDR3 DNA: TGTGCCTGGAGTGTAAGGGGGAGCGGGGATACGCAGTATTTT. It is translated as CAWSVRGSGDTQYF.

This clone was counted only a few times. This CDR3 is also generated by other DNA sequences in the sample. The chain is built from TRBV10-3 and TRBJ2-7; D is undetermined. Germline V gene lookup returns CDR1 ENHRY and CDR2 SYGVKD. V was cut by 3 bases and J by 3 bases, with 6 bases left in between. The CDR3 length is 12 residues. CDR3: CAISEARYEQYF. The CDR3 DNA is TGTGCCATCAGTGAAGCTCGCTACGAGCAGTACTTC.

A remark on this clone: This same CDR3 is encoded by further DNA sequences in the sample. The chain recombines TRBV20-1 with TRBJ2-7; TRBD2 is a possible D gene (5 bases). V gave up 6 bases and J gave up 4 bases, with 10 bases separating them. The CDR3 runs 11 residues. Per germline, CDR1 DFQATT and CDR2 SNEGSKA (reference sequence). The CDR3 sequence: CSAPGIYEQYF. DNA of the CDR3: TGCAGTGCCCCCGGGATATACGAGCAGTACTTC.

This clone was seen many times. V is TRBV19 and J is TRBJ2-1; D is undetermined. Deletions cut 7 bases from V and 7 bases from J, with 5 bases between. Germline V gene lookup returns CDR1 LNHDA and CDR2 SQIVND (reference sequence). This CDR3 spans 10 amino acids. The CDR3 protein is CASKSNEQFF. CDR3 nucleotides: TGTGCCAGTAAATCGAATGAGCAGTTCTTC.

As for this clone: The junction departs from the called germline gene at one end, perhaps through a read error. The chain uses TRBV7-6 and TRBJ2-1, with 7 bases aligning to TRBD2. The V gene's germline CDR1 is SGHVS and CDR2 FNYEAQ. The CDR3 is 17 residues long. The CDR3 DNA follows: TGTGCCAGCAGCTTAGGAGAGAAGCGGGAATCCTACACTGAGCAGTTCTTC. It is translated as CASSLGEKRESYTEQFF.

This chain links TRBV15 with TRBJ2-3; 9 nucleotides agree with TRBD2. Germline CDR1 and CDR2: LNHNV and YYDKDF (reference sequence). V gave up 1 base and J gave up 4 bases; unmatched junction bases: 12. The CDR3 sequence is 18 residues long. CDR3 amino acids: CATSRGGSREGRADTQYF. The CDR3 coding sequence is TGTGCCACCAGCAGAGGGGGTTCGCGGGAGGGCCGGGCAGATACGCAGTATTTT.

This clone appeared a few times. The chain combines TRBV7-9 with TRBJ2-7; 8 nucleotides line up with TRBD1. This CDR3 comprises 14 residues. The germline V gene encodes CDR1 SEHNR and CDR2 FQNEAQ (reference sequence). V shed 8 bases and J 1 base; nucleotides not matched to a gene: 7. CDR3 loop: CASPPGQESYEQYF. CDR3 coding DNA: TGTGCCAGCCCGCCGGGACAGGAGTCCTACGAGCAGTACTTC.